This T cell receptor (beta chain) was obtained from a study of blood T cell repertoires in COVID-19. Study-level background: From the United States, Italy and Spain came samples of acute and convalescent COVID-19. Sample material is recorded as cDNA or gDNA derived from T cells, B-cell-depleted T cells, or PBMCs.

V was clipped by 1 base and J by 0 bases, with 13 bases between them. CDR1 is LNHNV and CDR2 is YYDKDF in the germline V gene (reference sequence). CDR3 length: 17 residues. In the study's own analysis: It was from reference gene primer amplification that nucleated cell counts were estimated. Libraries were prepared by immunoSEQ multiplex PCR; TCRdb keeps only in-frame clonotypes and omits some of them. Clone size and the V and J calls come from that table; the DNA yielded D and trimming. This table has several thousand clones, roughly 90% appearing once. The sequencing sample was made of peripheral blood. V is TRBV15 and J is TRBJ1-3, with a weak D call TRBD1 (6 bases). The receptor was isolated from a man between 60 and 75 years old with acute or convalescent COVID-19. The CDR3 reads CATSRGLGASSGNTIYF. In DNA form, the CDR3 reads TGTGCCACCAGCAGAGGATTGGGGGCGAGCTCTGGAAACACCATATATTTT. Looking up the rest from reference TRBV15 and TRBJ1-3 gives the full variable domain: DAMVIQNPRYQVTQFGKPVTLSCSQTLNHNVMYWYQQKSSQAPKLLFHYYDKDFNNEADTPDNFQSRRPNTSFCFLDIRSPGLGDTAMYLCATSRGLGASSGNTIYFGEGSWLTVV.